A selection of T cell receptor beta chains follows, all from one sample in a study of blood T cell repertoires in COVID-19. Some clones are missing from TCRdb's copy, which holds only in-frame ones; the method was immunoSEQ multiplex PCR. The sample includes about 31,000 clones, 86% of them seen just once. The sequenced sample consisted of peripheral blood. These receptors came from a human donor with active COVID-19. The donor label of this sample is uncertain. Both conserved end residues are part of each CDR3. A D gene is named only where the DNA matches it firmly. Clone size is shown for a subset of rows, as once, few, many or a class of expanded clone.

abundance	v_gene	d_gene	j_gene	CDR3aa	CDR3nt
-	TRBV27	-	TRBJ2-4	CASSPNPGLGKNIQYF	TGTGCCAGCAGTCCAAACCCGGGACTGGGCAAAAACATTCAGTACTTC
-	TRBV4-2	TRBD1	TRBJ1-2	CASSQETGGRDGYTF	TGTGCCAGCAGCCAAGAAACAGGGGGACGTGATGGCTACACCTTC
-	TRBV7-2	TRBD1	TRBJ1-2	CASSQEGQQLYGYTF	TGTGCCAGCAGCCAAGAGGGACAGCAACTCTATGGCTACACCTTC
medium-sized	TRBV10-2	TRBD1	TRBJ2-3	CASRRQGISDTQYF	TGCGCCAGCCGGAGACAGGGTATCTCAGATACGCAGTATTTT
few	TRBV5-1	TRBD1	TRBJ2-3	CASSLAYTGGGEDTQYF	TGCGCCAGCAGCTTAGCATACACAGGGGGCGGCGAAGATACGCAGTATTTT
-	TRBV28	TRBD1	TRBJ2-7	CASSSAGTGGYEQYF	TGTGCCAGCAGTTCGGCCGGGACAGGGGGGTACGAGCAGTACTTC
once	TRBV20-1	TRBD2	TRBJ2-1	CSASTTSGRANEQFF	TGCAGTGCTAGTACTACTAGCGGGAGGGCTAATGAGCAGTTCTTC
-	TRBV7-6	TRBD2	TRBJ2-7	CASSQGTSGPYEQYF	TGTGCCAGCAGCCAGGGGACTAGCGGACCCTACGAGCAGTACTTC
-	TRBV5-4	TRBD2	TRBJ2-1	CASRLAGGPYNEQFF	TGTGCCAGCAGGTTAGCGGGAGGGCCATACAATGAGCAGTTCTTC
-	TRBV28	-	TRBJ2-7	CASSFSLVVREQYF	TGTGCCAGCAGTTTCTCCCTAGTAGTGCGGGAGCAGTACTTC
-	TRBV28	-	TRBJ2-1	CASIAGAGNEQFF	TGTGCCAGCATTGCAGGGGCCGGTAATGAGCAGTTCTTC
once	TRBV19	-	TRBJ1-2	CASSILGRVSGYTF	TGTGCCAGTAGTATACTAGGCAGGGTGAGTGGCTACACCTTC
-	TRBV2	-	TRBJ1-1	CASSVLGNTEAFF	TGTGCCAGCAGTGTACTTGGGAACACTGAAGCTTTCTTT
-	TRBV6-5	-	TRBJ2-3	CASSYPGTAMNTQYF	TGTGCCAGCAGTTACCCCGGGACTGCCATGAATACGCAGTATTTT
-	TRBV21-1	-	TRBJ1-6	CASSKEGTEGRWDSPLHF	TGTGCCAGCAGCAAAGAAGGGACGGAGGGCCGATGGGATTCACCCCTCCACTTT
-	TRBV6-2/TRBV6-3	TRBD2	TRBJ2-6	CASSYSSGIASGANVLTF	TGTGCCAGCAGTTACTCTAGCGGGATTGCATCTGGGGCCAACGTCCTGACTTTC
-	TRBV28	-	TRBJ2-3	CASSIKSGLTDTQYF	TGTGCCAGCAGTATAAAAAGCGGCCTCACAGATACGCAGTATTTT
-	TRBV19	-	TRBJ2-5	CASSKGGETQYF	TGTGCCAGTAGTAAAGGGGGAGAGACCCAGTACTTC
-	TRBV9	-	TRBJ2-3	CASSVSLTDTQYF	TGTGCCAGCAGCGTATCCCTCACAGATACGCAGTATTTT
few	TRBV18	-	TRBJ2-7	CASSPSEMDEQYF	TGTGCCAGCTCACCAAGCGAAATGGACGAGCAGTACTTC
-	TRBV6-2/TRBV6-3	TRBD2	TRBJ2-1	CASSTQREGRRGEQFF	TGTGCCAGCAGTACCCAGCGGGAGGGCCGTCGCGGGGAGCAGTTCTTC
-	TRBV18	-	TRBJ2-5	CASSPSGIQETQYF	TGTGCCAGCTCACCTTCCGGGATCCAAGAGACCCAGTACTTC
-	TRBV6-5	-	TRBJ1-2	CASSYLGVDYGYTF	TGTGCCAGCAGTTACTTAGGGGTAGACTATGGCTACACCTTC
-	TRBV5-1	TRBD1	TRBJ2-1	CASSIGQGGSGDEQFF	TGCGCCAGCAGCATCGGACAGGGTGGCTCTGGGGATGAGCAGTTCTTC
-	TRBV2	-	TRBJ2-2	CARNRGTGNTGELFF	TGTGCCAGGAATCGGGGGACGGGGAACACCGGGGAGCTGTTTTTT
-	TRBV5-1	TRBD2	TRBJ2-3	CASSWEWSGGTTDTQYF	TGCGCCAGCAGCTGGGAGTGGAGCGGGGGGACCACAGATACGCAGTATTTT
-	TRBV12-3/TRBV12-4	-	TRBJ2-5	CASSLLGGETQYF	TGTGCCAGCAGTTTACTAGGCGGAGAGACCCAGTACTTC
-	TRBV19	-	TRBJ2-4	CASSMSAAKNIQYF	TGTGCCAGTAGTATGAGCGCCGCCAAAAACATTCAGTACTTC
-	TRBV9	-	TRBJ2-7	CASSRLQGYEQYF	TGTGCCAGCAGCCGATTACAGGGCTACGAGCAGTACTTC
-	TRBV12-5	TRBD2	TRBJ2-1	CASGSGEHYNEQFF	TGTGCTAGTGGGAGCGGGGAACACTACAATGAGCAGTTCTTC
-	TRBV6-6	TRBD2	TRBJ2-7	CASSRLAGGHNYYEQYF	TGTGCCAGCAGTCGACTAGCGGGAGGCCATAACTACTACGAGCAGTACTTC
-	TRBV19	TRBD2	TRBJ2-6	CAGRTSGGPGSGANVLTF	TGTGCCGGCCGGACTAGCGGGGGTCCGGGGTCTGGGGCCAACGTCCTGACTTTC
-	TRBV12-3/TRBV12-4	-	TRBJ2-1	CASTPGTYNEQFF	TGTGCCAGCACCCCGGGGACTTACAATGAGCAGTTCTTC
-	TRBV21-1	-	TRBJ2-1	CAIFPLTSDRNEQFF	TGTGCCATCTTCCCGTTGACTAGCGATCGCAATGAGCAGTTCTTC
-	TRBV9	TRBD2	TRBJ2-2	CASSVAGLESGELFF	TGTGCCAGCAGCGTAGCCGGACTAGAAAGCGGGGAGCTGTTTTTT
once	TRBV7-2	TRBD2	TRBJ2-7	CASSRTSGGVYEQYF	TGTGCCAGCAGTCGGACTAGCGGGGGAGTTTACGAGCAGTACTTC
-	TRBV5-1	-	TRBJ2-1	CASSLLGPVGGSGNEQFF	TGCGCCAGCAGCTTGTTAGGCCCCGTTGGGGGGTCGGGCAATGAGCAGTTCTTC
-	TRBV5-6	-	TRBJ1-1	CASSLTGSRTEAFF	TGTGCCAGCAGCCTAACAGGGTCGAGGACTGAAGCTTTCTTT
-	TRBV11-2	-	TRBJ2-3	CASSHTRTDTQYF	TGTGCCAGCAGCCACACCAGAACAGATACGCAGTATTTT
-	TRBV7-3	TRBD1	TRBJ1-1	CASSLGDRAEAFF	TGTGCCAGCAGCTTAGGAGACAGGGCTGAAGCTTTCTTT
-	TRBV7-3	TRBD2	TRBJ2-2	CASSAGTSGISGELFF	TGTGCCAGCAGCGCTGGGACTAGCGGGATTTCCGGGGAGCTGTTTTTT
-	TRBV28	TRBD1	TRBJ1-4	CASFSQGALGEKLFF	TGTGCCAGCTTTAGTCAGGGGGCGCTGGGGGAAAAACTGTTTTTT
-	TRBV6-2/TRBV6-3	TRBD2	TRBJ2-3	CASSYPSGRLEDTQYF	TGTGCCAGCAGTTACCCTAGCGGGAGGTTGGAAGATACGCAGTATTTT
-	TRBV6-1	-	TRBJ2-3	CASSDPPVTGADTQYF	TGTGCCAGCAGTGATCCGCCTGTGACAGGTGCTGATACGCAGTATTTT
-	TRBV7-8	-	TRBJ1-2	CASSLAPLGYTF	TGTGCCAGCAGCTTAGCCCCCCTTGGCTACACCTTC
-	TRBV7-3	TRBD2	TRBJ2-1	CASSTSGGSSSYNEQFF	TGTGCCAGCAGTACTAGCGGGGGCAGCAGCTCCTACAATGAGCAGTTCTTC
-	TRBV30	-	TRBJ2-7	CAWSVSGIHGLSYEQYF	TGTGCCTGGAGTGTCTCAGGCATCCACGGCCTCTCCTACGAGCAGTACTTC
-	TRBV5-4	TRBD2	TRBJ2-7	CASSLAGGYAYEQYF	TGTGCCAGCAGCTTGGCGGGGGGGTATGCCTACGAGCAGTACTTC
-	TRBV7-9	-	TRBJ2-1	CASSFVYHEQFF	TGTGCCAGCAGCTTCGTCTATCATGAGCAGTTCTTC
-	TRBV19	TRBD2	TRBJ2-3	CASTHRGAGDPTDTQYF	TGTGCCAGTACCCATCGGGGAGCGGGAGACCCCACAGATACGCAGTATTTT
few	TRBV16	TRBD1	TRBJ1-5	CASSQITGGGGNQPQHF	TGTGCCAGCAGCCAAATAACAGGGGGCGGAGGCAATCAGCCCCAGCATTTT
once	TRBV6-6	-	TRBJ1-5	CASTSGSNQPQHF	TGTGCCAGCACCTCGGGAAGCAATCAGCCCCAGCATTTT
-	TRBV6-5	-	TRBJ2-5	CASRRDSFTGETQYF	TGTGCCAGCCGCCGGGACTCTTTCACGGGGGAGACCCAGTACTTC
-	TRBV10-3	-	TRBJ2-5	CAISDGETQYF	TGTGCCATCAGTGACGGAGAGACCCAGTACTTC
-	TRBV5-1	-	TRBJ2-5	CASSLGPGKETQYF	TGCGCCAGCAGCTTGGGCCCGGGGAAAGAGACCCAGTACTTC
-	TRBV6-4	-	TRBJ2-2	CASSDSPTGAGELFF	TGTGCCAGCAGTGACTCCCCAACGGGGGCCGGGGAGCTGTTTTTT
few	TRBV4-1	-	TRBJ1-1	CASRHPGGVGSTEAFF	TGCGCCAGCAGGCACCCGGGCGGGGTCGGTAGCACTGAAGCTTTCTTT
once	TRBV28	TRBD1	TRBJ2-7	CASREGTGVYEQYF	TGTGCCAGCCGTGAAGGGACAGGGGTCTACGAGCAGTACTTC
-	TRBV5-4	TRBD1	TRBJ2-1	CASSIDRGRYEQFF	TGTGCCAGCAGCATAGACAGGGGGCGCTATGAGCAGTTCTTC
-	TRBV7-7	TRBD2	TRBJ2-2	CASSLVAPSGGAAGELFF	TGTGCTAGCAGCTTAGTGGCGCCTAGCGGGGGGGCAGCCGGGGAGCTGTTTTTT